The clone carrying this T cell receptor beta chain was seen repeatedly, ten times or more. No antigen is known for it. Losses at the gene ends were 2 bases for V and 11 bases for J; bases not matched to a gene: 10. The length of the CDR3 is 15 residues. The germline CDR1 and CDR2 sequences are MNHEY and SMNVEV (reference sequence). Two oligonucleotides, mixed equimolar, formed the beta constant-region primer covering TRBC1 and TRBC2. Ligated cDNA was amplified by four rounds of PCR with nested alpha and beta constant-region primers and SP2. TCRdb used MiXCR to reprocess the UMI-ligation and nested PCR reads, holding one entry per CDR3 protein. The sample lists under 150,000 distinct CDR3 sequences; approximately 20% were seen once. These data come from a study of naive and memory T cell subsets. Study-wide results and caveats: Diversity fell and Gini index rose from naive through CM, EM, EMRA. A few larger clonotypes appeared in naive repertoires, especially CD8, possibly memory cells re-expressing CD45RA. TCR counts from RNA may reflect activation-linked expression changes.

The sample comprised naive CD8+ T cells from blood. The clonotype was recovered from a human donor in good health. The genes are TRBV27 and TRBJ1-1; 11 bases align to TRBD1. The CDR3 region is CASSLIAPGQGGAFF. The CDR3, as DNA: TGTGCCAGCAGTTTAATTGCCCCGGGACAGGGGGGGGCTTTCTTT.